Detailed here is one T cell receptor beta chain. The J segment lost 1 base and the V segment lost 5 bases, leaving 4 bases of the junction unmatched. The germline gives CDR1 LNHDA, CDR2 SQIVND (reference sequence). The CDR3 has 15 residues. This sample was taken from a study of CD8 T cells in Susac syndrome. RNA was extracted with the RNeasy kit, and a quantity of roughly 0.45 to 1 ug was reverse transcribed using random hexamers. Each CDR3 protein is one row after TCRdb ran MiXCR on the immunoSEQ multiplex PCR reads. The sample carries tens of thousands of distinct CDR3 sequences, about 94% recorded once.

The chain carries TRBV19 and TRBJ2-7, with 11 bases aligning to TRBD1. Specimen: CD8+ T cells from PBMCs. This receptor was obtained from a human donor in good health. DNA for the CDR3: TGTGCCAGTAGTTCCGGGACAGGGGGTTCCTACGAGCAGTACTTC. It yields the protein CASSSGTGGSYEQYF.